The 2 T cell receptor beta chains below all came from one sample that was sequenced in a study of T cells in Graves' hyperthyroidism and ophthalmopathy. What was amplified from RNA transcripts were TCR beta CDR3 regions. A first-round RT-PCR of the TCR CDR3 used the HTBI primer set. TCRdb re-called the multiplex PCR reads through MiXCR, storing one row per CDR3 protein. Among about 480,000 distinct CDR3 sequences listed, approximately 23% were seen once. Material for sequencing was blood. Source of these receptors: a woman in her 70s with Graves' ophthalmopathy.

The genes are TRBV9 and TRBJ2-1; tentatively, D is TRBD1 (6 bases). V was cut by 2 bases and J by 8 bases, with 11 bases left in between. CDR3 length: 13 residues. CDR1 is SGDLS and CDR2 is YYNGEE in the germline V gene. The CDR3 DNA reads TGTGCCAGCAGCGTCAACAGGGCCGATGAGCAGTTCTTC. Translated: CASSVNRADEQFF.

Only a few counts were recorded for this clonotype. A clone one base away is much larger, so this may be a read error. The V and J genes are TRBV12-3 or TRBV12-4 and TRBJ2-1; no reliable D call. The CDR3 runs to 11 residues. With 6 bases removed from V and 5 bases from J, the gap between germline ends came to 5 bases. This chain's CDR3 is CASSQHNEQFF. The CDR3 DNA reads as TGTGCCAGCAGCCAACACAATGAGCAGTTCTTC.